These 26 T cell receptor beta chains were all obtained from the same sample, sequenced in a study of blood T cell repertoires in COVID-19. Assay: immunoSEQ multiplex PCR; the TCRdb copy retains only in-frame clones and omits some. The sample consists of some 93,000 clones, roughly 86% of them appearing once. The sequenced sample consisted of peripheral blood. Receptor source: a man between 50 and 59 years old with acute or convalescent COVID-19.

CDR3 DNA sequence: TGTGCCTGGACTATGCTGGGGCGAACTGGGGCCAACGTCCTGACTTTC. Amino acids: CAWTMLGRTGANVLTF. The J gene is TRBJ2-6, the V gene TRBV30; perhaps TRBD1 as D (5 bases). This CDR3 comprises 16 residues. V was pared by 4 bases and J by 2 bases, with 15 bases between. Germline V gene sequence: CDR1 GTSNPN, CDR2 SVGIG (reference sequence).

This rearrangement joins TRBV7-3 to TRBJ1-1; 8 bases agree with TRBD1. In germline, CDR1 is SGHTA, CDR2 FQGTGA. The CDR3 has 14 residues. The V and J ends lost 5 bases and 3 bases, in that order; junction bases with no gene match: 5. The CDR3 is CASSRKTGDTEAFF. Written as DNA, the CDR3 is TGTGCCAGCAGCCGAAAGACAGGGGACACTGAAGCTTTCTTT.

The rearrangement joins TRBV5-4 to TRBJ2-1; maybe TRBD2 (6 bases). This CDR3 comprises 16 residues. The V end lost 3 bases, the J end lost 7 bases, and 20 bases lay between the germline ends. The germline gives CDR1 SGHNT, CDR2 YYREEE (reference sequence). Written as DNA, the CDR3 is TGTGCCAGCAGCTCAGGCTCTAGCGATATGAGGAATGAGCAGTTCTTC. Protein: CASSSGSSDMRNEQFF.

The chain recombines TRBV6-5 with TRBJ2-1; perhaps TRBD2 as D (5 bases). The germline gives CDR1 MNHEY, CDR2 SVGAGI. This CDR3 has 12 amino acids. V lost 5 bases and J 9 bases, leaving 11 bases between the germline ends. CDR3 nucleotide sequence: TGTGCCAGCAGTCCCTACGAGGGTGAGCAGTTCTTC. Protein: CASSPYEGEQFF.

Here the CDR3 reads CAWRGTVHQPQHF. In nucleotides, the CDR3 is TGTGCCTGGAGGGGGACAGTACATCAGCCCCAGCATTTT. The chain has TRBV30 and TRBJ1-5, with TRBD1 identical over 7 bases. CDR3 length: 13 amino acids. V was clipped by 3 bases and J by 5 bases; unmatched bases: 4. CDR1 GTSNPN and CDR2 SVGIG come from the germline V gene (reference sequence).

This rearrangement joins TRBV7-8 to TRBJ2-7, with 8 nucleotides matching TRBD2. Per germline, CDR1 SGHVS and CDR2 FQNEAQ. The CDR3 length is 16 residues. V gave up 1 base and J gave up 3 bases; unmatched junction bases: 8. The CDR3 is CASSLVTSGPLYEQYF. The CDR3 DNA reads TGTGCCAGCAGCTTAGTAACTAGCGGCCCTCTCTACGAGCAGTACTTC.

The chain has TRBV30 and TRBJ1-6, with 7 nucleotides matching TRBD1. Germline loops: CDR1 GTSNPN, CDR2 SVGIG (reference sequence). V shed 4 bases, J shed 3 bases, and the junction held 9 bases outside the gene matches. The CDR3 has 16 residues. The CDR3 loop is CAWTSDRRDYNSPLHF. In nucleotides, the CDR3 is TGTGCCTGGACCTCGGACAGGAGGGACTATAATTCACCCCTCCACTTT.

CDR3 loop: CASSFRSDRGRSSPLHF. CDR3 DNA: TGTGCCAGTAGTTTCCGTTCGGACAGGGGTAGGAGTTCACCCCTCCACTTT. This rearrangement joins TRBV19 to TRBJ1-6; 9 nucleotides line up with TRBD1. Germline CDR1 is LNHDA and CDR2 is SQIVND (reference sequence). This CDR3 has 17 amino acids. V gave up 5 bases and J gave up 9 bases; unmatched junction bases: 14. Complete variable domain (other parts from reference TRBV19 and TRBJ1-6): DGGITQSPKYLFRKEGQNVTLSCEQNLNHDAMYWYRQDPGQGLRLIYYSQIVNDFQKGDIAEGYSVSREKKESFPLTVTSAQKNPTAFYLCASSFRSDRGRSSPLHFGNGTRLTVT.

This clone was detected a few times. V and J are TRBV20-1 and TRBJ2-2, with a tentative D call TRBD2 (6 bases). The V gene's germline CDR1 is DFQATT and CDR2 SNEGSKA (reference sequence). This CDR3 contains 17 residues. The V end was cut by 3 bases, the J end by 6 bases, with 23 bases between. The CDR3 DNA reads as TGCAGTGCTAGTGTGGGAGGTCCCGGGATTAGAGCCGGGGAGCTGTTTTTT. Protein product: CSASVGGPGIRAGELFF.

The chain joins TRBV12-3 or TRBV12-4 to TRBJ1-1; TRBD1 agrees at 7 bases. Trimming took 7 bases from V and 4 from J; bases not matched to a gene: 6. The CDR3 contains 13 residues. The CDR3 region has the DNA TGTGCCAGCATAGAGGGGACAGTCACTGAAGCTTTCTTT. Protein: CASIEGTVTEAFF.

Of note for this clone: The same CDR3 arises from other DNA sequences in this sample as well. DNA for the CDR3: TGTGCCAGCAGTGCGGGGACAGGTATCTACGAGCAGTACTTC. Translation gives CASSAGTGIYEQYF. The rearrangement uses TRBV2 and TRBJ2-7, with 8 bases fitting TRBD1. The germline V gene encodes CDR1 SNHLY and CDR2 FYNNEI. After removal of 4 bases from V and 3 bases from J, the junction contained 5 bases not matched to a gene. The CDR3 covers 14 residues.

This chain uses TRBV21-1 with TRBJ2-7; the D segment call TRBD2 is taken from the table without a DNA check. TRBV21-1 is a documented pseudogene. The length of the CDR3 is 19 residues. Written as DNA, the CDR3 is TGTGCCAGCAGCAAAAGGGCCTTTACTAGCGGTGCAACCCAACTCGAGCAGTACTTC. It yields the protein CASSKRAFTSGATQLEQYF.

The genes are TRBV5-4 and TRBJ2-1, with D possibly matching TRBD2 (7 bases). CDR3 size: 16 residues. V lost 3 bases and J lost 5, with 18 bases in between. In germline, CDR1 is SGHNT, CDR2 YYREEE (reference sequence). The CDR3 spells CASSSLGRGEHNEQFF. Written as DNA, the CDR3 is TGTGCCAGCAGCTCCTTGGGGAGGGGGGAGCACAATGAGCAGTTCTTC.

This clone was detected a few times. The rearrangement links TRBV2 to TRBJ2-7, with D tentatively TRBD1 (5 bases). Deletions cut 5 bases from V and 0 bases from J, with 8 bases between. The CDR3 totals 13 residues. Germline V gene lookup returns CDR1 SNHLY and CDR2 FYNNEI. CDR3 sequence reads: CASSRGLSYEQYF. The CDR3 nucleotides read TGTGCCAGCAGTAGGGGCCTCTCCTACGAGCAGTACTTC.

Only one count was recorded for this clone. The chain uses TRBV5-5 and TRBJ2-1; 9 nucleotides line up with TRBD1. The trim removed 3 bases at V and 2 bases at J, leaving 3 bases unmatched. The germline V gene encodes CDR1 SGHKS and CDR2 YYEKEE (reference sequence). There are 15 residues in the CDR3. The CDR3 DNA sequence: TGTGCCAGCAGCTCCGGGACAGGGCCCTACAATGAGCAGTTCTTC. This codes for CASSSGTGPYNEQFF. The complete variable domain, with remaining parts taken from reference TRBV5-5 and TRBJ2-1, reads DAGVTQSPTHLIKTRGQQVTLRCSPISGHKSVSWYQQVLGQGPQFIFQYYEKEERGRGNFPDRFSARQFPNYSSELNVNALLLGDSALYLCASSSGTGPYNEQFFGPGTRLTVL.

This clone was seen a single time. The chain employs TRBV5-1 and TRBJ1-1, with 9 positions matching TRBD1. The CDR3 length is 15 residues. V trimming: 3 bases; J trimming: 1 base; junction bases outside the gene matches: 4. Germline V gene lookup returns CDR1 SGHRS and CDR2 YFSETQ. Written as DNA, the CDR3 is TGCGCCAGCAGCTCTAGGACAGGGGCGAACACTGAAGCTTTCTTT. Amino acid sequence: CASSSRTGANTEAFF.

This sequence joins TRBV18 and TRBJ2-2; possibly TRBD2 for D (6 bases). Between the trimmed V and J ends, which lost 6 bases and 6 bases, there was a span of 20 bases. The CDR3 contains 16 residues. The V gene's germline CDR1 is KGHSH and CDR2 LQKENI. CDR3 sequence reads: CASSALGGRGSGELFF. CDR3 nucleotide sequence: TGTGCCAGCTCCGCACTTGGAGGGCGAGGCTCCGGGGAGCTGTTTTTT.

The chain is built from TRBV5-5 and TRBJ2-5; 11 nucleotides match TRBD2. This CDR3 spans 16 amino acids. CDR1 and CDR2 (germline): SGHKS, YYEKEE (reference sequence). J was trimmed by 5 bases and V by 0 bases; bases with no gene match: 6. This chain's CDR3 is CASSLAIASGRETQYF. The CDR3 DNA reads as TGTGCCAGCAGCTTGGCCATCGCTAGCGGGAGGGAGACCCAGTACTTC.

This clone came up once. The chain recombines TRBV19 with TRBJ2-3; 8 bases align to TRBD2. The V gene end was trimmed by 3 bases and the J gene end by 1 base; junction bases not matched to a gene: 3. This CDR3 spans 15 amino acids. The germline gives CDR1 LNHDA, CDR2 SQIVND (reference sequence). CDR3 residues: CASSIASGRTDTQYF. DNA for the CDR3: TGTGCCAGTAGTATCGCTAGCGGGCGCACAGATACGCAGTATTTT.

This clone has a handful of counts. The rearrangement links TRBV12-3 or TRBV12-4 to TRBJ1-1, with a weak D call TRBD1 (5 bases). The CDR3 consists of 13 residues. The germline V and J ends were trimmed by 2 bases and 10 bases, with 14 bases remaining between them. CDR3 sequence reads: CASSLQGWGGAFF. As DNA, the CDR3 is TGTGCCAGCAGTTTACAGGGCTGGGGGGGAGCTTTCTTT.

CDR3 region: CASSDLGQSSYNSPLHF. Here the CDR3 DNA reads TGTGCCAGCAGTGATTTGGGACAGAGCTCCTATAATTCACCCCTCCACTTT. The chain uses TRBV2 and TRBJ1-6; 7 bases agree with TRBD1. The length of the CDR3 is 17 residues. Unmatched junction bases numbered 5, after V lost 3 bases and J lost 0 bases. Germline V lookup: CDR1 SNHLY, CDR2 FYNNEI.

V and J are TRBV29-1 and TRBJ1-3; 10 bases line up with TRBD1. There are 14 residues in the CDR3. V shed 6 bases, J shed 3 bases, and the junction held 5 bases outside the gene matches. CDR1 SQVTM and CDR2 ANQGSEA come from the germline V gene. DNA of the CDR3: TGCAGCGTCGCCGGGACAGGGGATGGAAACACCATATATTTT. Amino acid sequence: CSVAGTGDGNTIYF.

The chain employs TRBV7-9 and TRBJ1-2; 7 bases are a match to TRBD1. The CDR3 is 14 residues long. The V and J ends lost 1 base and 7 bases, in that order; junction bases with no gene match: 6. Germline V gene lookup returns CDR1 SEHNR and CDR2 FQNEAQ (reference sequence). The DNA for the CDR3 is TGTGCCAGCAGCTTAGACAGGGGTTCGGGTGGCTACACCTTC. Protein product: CASSLDRGSGGYTF.

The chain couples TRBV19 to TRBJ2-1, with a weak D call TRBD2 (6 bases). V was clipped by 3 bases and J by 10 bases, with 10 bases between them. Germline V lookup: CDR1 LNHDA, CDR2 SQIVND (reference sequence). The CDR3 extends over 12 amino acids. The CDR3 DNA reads TGTGCCAGTAGTATCCGACGGGAGGAGCAGTTCTTC. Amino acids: CASSIRREEQFF.

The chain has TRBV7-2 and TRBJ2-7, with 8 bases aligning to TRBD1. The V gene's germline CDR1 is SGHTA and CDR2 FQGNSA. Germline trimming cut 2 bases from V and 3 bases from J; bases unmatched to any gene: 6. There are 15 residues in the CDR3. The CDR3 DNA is TGTGCCAGCAGCTTAACCGGGACAGGAGTCTACGAGCAGTACTTC. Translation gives CASSLTGTGVYEQYF.

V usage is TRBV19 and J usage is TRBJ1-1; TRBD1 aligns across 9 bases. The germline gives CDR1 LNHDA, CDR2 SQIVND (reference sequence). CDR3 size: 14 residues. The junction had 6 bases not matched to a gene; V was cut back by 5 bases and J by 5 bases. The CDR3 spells CASSWDRVRTEAFF. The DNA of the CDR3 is TGTGCCAGTAGTTGGGACAGGGTGAGGACTGAAGCTTTCTTT. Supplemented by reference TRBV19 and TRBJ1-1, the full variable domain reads DGGITQSPKYLFRKEGQNVTLSCEQNLNHDAMYWYRQDPGQGLRLIYYSQIVNDFQKGDIAEGYSVSREKKESFPLTVTSAQKNPTAFYLCASSWDRVRTEAFFGQGTRLTVV.